This TCR beta chain was observed in a study of a mutant IDH1 vaccine in newly diagnosed glioma. As for the study in general: Treated individuals were approximately 60% male and about 38% female, averaging 40.4 years of age. Those enrolled had earlier been treated with radiotherapy, temozolomide, or both, mostly both.

A note on this clone: Its antigen is not identified.

Sample time point: week 11, during vaccination. Doses comprised 300 ug of mutant IDH1 20-mer peptide each, plus topical imiquimod. The donors' diagnosis was new WHO grade 3 or 4 astrocytoma that was IDH1-mutant and ATRX-lost. The CDR3 runs 16 residues. Unmatched junction bases numbered 4, after V lost 2 bases and J lost 2 bases. Germline V gene lookup returns CDR1 SNHLY and CDR2 FYNNEI. The protocol was immunoSEQ multiplex PCR, while the TCRdb copy is restricted to in-frame clones and leaves out a portion. The sample has about 24,000 clones, around 80% seen once. The specimen was PBMCs, collected from a glioma patient whose treatment included an IDH1 peptide vaccine. This chain joins TRBV2 and TRBJ2-7, with 12 positions matching TRBD2. The sequence was collected from a man in his forties with glioma. CDR3 loop: CASSEWASGRAYEQYF. CDR3 DNA sequence: TGTGCCAGCAGTGAATGGGCTAGCGGGAGGGCCTACGAGCAGTACTTC.